The 30 T cell receptor beta chains listed next were all sequenced from one sample in a study of cytomegalovirus exposure and HLA in healthy donors. The primer mix had 60 Vbeta and 13 Jbeta primers. The table came from immunoSEQ multiplex PCR; TCRdb's copy has only in-frame clones and leaves some out. The sample records about 180,000 clones, around 77% being singletons. The sequencing input was PBMCs. These receptors were obtained from a man aged 55 to 70 in good health and CMV-seronegative.

This sequence joins TRBV29-1 and TRBJ2-2; TRBD1 matches at 8 bases. Germline V gene lookup returns CDR1 SQVTM and CDR2 ANQGSEA. The CDR3 runs to 15 residues. The V gene end was trimmed by 7 bases and the J gene end by 1 base; junction bases not matched to a gene: 8. The CDR3 bases are TGCAGCGCCTCGTCCGGGACAGGGAACACCGGGGAGCTGTTTTTT. Translation: CSASSGTGNTGELFF.

V and J are TRBV5-4 and TRBJ2-3; the match to TRBD1 covers 11 bases. V trimming: 0 bases; J trimming: 3 bases; junction bases outside the gene matches: 3. The germline V gene has CDR1 SGHNT and CDR2 YYREEE (reference sequence). The CDR3 runs to 16 residues. The CDR3 DNA reads TGTGCCAGCAGCTTGGGGGGGACAGGGGGGACAGATACGCAGTATTTT. It is translated as CASSLGGTGGTDTQYF.

This clone was found a few times. The CDR3 protein is CASSHGDQPQHF. In DNA form, the CDR3 reads TGTGCCAGCTCACACGGAGATCAGCCCCAGCATTTT. The rearrangement joins TRBV18 to TRBJ1-5; D remains unclear. The CDR3 has 12 residues. V was shortened by 4 bases and J by 5 bases, with 6 bases between the two germline ends. The germline gives CDR1 KGHSH, CDR2 LQKENI.

The chain employs TRBV6-4 and TRBJ1-2; D unresolved. Deletions cut 5 bases from V and 8 bases from J, with 18 bases between. This CDR3 has 14 residues. Germline values: CDR1 MRHNA, CDR2 SNTAGT. CDR3 sequence: CASSLERGSGGYTF. CDR3 nucleotide sequence: TGTGCCAGCAGTCTGGAGCGGGGAAGTGGCGGCTACACCTTC.

This clone was seen a few times. The rearrangement joins TRBV6-1 to TRBJ2-1; 7 nucleotides line up with TRBD2. The CDR3 extends over 16 amino acids. V was clipped by 4 bases and J by 2 bases; unmatched bases: 8. The germline V gene encodes CDR1 MNHNS and CDR2 SASEGT. The CDR3 sequence is CASSATGTTTYNEQFF. CDR3 in DNA: TGTGCCAGCAGTGCCACCGGGACTACCACCTACAATGAGCAGTTCTTC.

CDR3 coding DNA: TGTGCCAGCAGCTCACGGGACACATCCTACAATGAGCAGTTCTTC. Its protein product is CASSSRDTSYNEQFF. The J gene is TRBJ2-1, the V gene TRBV11-2; D may be TRBD1 (6 bases). Trimming stripped 4 bases from V and 1 base from J, with 11 bases between. This CDR3 has 15 residues. Germline CDR1 is SGHAT and CDR2 is FQNNGV.

V and J are TRBV6-5 and TRBJ2-3, with D possibly being TRBD2 (5 bases). V shed 2 bases and J shed 0 bases, with 12 bases lying between them. Germline assignment: CDR1 MNHEY and CDR2 SVGAGI. This CDR3 is built from 16 residues. The CDR3 sequence is CASSYRGLASTDTQYF. Here the CDR3 DNA reads TGTGCCAGCAGTTACCGAGGGTTAGCTAGCACAGATACGCAGTATTTT.

V gene TRBV15 combines with J gene TRBJ2-7; 10 nucleotides match TRBD1. The germline V gene encodes CDR1 LNHNV and CDR2 YYDKDF (reference sequence). Unmatched junction bases numbered 7, after V lost 3 bases and J lost 5 bases. The CDR3 runs to 15 residues. For the CDR3, the DNA is TGTGCCACCAGCAGGGAGGGACAGGGGTTCGACGAGCAGTACTTC. Encoded protein: CATSREGQGFDEQYF. The full variable domain, its missing parts supplied by reference TRBV15 and TRBJ2-7, is DAMVIQNPRYQVTQFGKPVTLSCSQTLNHNVMYWYQQKSSQAPKLLFHYYDKDFNNEADTPDNFQSRRPNTSFCFLDIRSPGLGDTAMYLCATSREGQGFDEQYFGPGTRLTVT.

In regard to this clone: Other DNA sequences in this sample translate to the same CDR3. This sequence joins TRBV5-1 and TRBJ1-1; 9 nucleotides line up with TRBD1. The junction had 4 bases not matched to a gene; V was cut back by 5 bases and J by 2 bases. The CDR3 consists of 14 residues. Germline CDR1 is SGHRS and CDR2 is YFSETQ. The CDR3 spells CASSSGQGNTEAFF. The DNA for the CDR3 is TGCGCCAGCAGTTCGGGACAGGGAAACACTGAAGCTTTCTTT.

For this clone: At the DNA level, this CDR3 is encoded by other sequences in the same sample as well. The chain links TRBV5-1 to TRBJ2-2; 8 positions agree with TRBD1. The V gene's germline CDR1 is SGHRS and CDR2 YFSETQ. The CDR3 is 15 residues long. V was clipped by 1 base and J by 4 bases; unmatched bases: 3. CDR3 sequence reads: CASSLSGGLTGELFF. CDR3 sequence (DNA): TGCGCCAGCAGCTTGTCAGGGGGCCTCACCGGGGAGCTGTTTTTT.

The V gene is TRBV9, the J gene TRBJ2-3; D is possibly TRBD2 (5 bases). The V end lost 0 bases, the J end lost 4 bases, and 12 bases lay between the germline ends. The CDR3 consists of 15 residues. Germline V gene data show CDR1 as SGDLS and CDR2 as YYNGEE. CDR3: CASSVVSTGADTQYF. The CDR3, as DNA: TGTGCCAGCAGCGTAGTATCCACCGGGGCAGATACGCAGTATTTT.

The rearrangement links TRBV6-6 to TRBJ2-3; TRBD2 agrees at 9 bases. Germline-derived CDR1 and CDR2 are MNHNY and SVGAGI (reference sequence). Trimming took 1 base from V and 1 from J; bases not matched to a gene: 0. This CDR3 has 15 residues. The CDR3: CASSYWTSGTDTQYF. The CDR3 DNA sequence: TGTGCCAGCAGTTACTGGACTAGCGGCACAGATACGCAGTATTTT.

This rearrangement joins TRBV6-1 to TRBJ1-1; tentatively, D is TRBD1 (6 bases). The V end was cut by 1 base, the J end by 3 bases, with 15 bases between. Germline CDR1 and CDR2: MNHNS and SASEGT. The CDR3 totals 16 residues. The CDR3 nucleotides read TGTGCCAGCAGTGAAGTTCTCGGACAGTCGCACACTGAAGCTTTCTTT. Protein sequence: CASSEVLGQSHTEAFF.

The CDR3 loop is CASTLLGAYGYTF. The CDR3 DNA reads TGTGCCAGCACTCTTCTGGGGGCGTATGGCTACACCTTC. This chain uses TRBV6-1 with TRBJ1-2; tentatively, D is TRBD1 (6 bases). The CDR3 runs to 13 residues. With 7 bases removed from V and 5 bases from J, the gap between germline ends came to 14 bases. Per the germline V gene, CDR1 is MNHNS and CDR2 is SASEGT.

The chain recombines TRBV10-1 with TRBJ2-3; TRBD2 agrees at 10 bases. The CDR3 is 16 residues long. V was pared by 0 bases and J by 5 bases, with 5 bases of the junction left unmatched. From germline, CDR1 is WNHNN and CDR2 SYGVQD (reference sequence). CDR3 coding DNA: TGCGCCAGCAGTGAGTCGATTAGCGGGGGGAGAGATACGCAGTATTTT. Translation gives CASSESISGGRDTQYF.

For this clone: One junction end disagrees with the germline gene, perhaps due to a read error. This rearrangement joins TRBV2 to TRBJ1-2, with TRBD1 as a possible D gene (6 bases). There are 14 residues in the CDR3. Germline V lookup: CDR1 SNHLY, CDR2 FYNNEI. The CDR3 here is CASSERGGLRGYPF. CDR3 in DNA: TGTGCCAGCAGTGAAAGGGGGGGGCTGCGGGGCTACCCCTTC.

V gene TRBV5-1 combines with J gene TRBJ1-2, with 9 bases aligning to TRBD1. The CDR3 runs 15 residues. Germline CDR1 and CDR2: SGHRS and YFSETQ. V trimming: 4 bases; J trimming: 2 bases; junction bases outside the gene matches: 6. CDR3 nucleotides: TGCGCCAGCAGCCCGGCCGGGACAGGGAACTATGGCTACACCTTC. Translated: CASSPAGTGNYGYTF.

The rearrangement links TRBV7-2 to TRBJ2-1; D perhaps matches TRBD2 (7 bases). The CDR3 extends over 14 amino acids. Germline CDR1 reads SGHTA; CDR2 reads FQGNSA. Trimming cost V 1 base and J 14 bases, with 18 bases left between them. The CDR3 DNA sequence: TGTGCCAGCAGCTTAGGCCCGGAGGGGGGGCGGGAGTTCTTC. It specifies CASSLGPEGGREFF.

This chain connects TRBV6-5 to TRBJ2-7; D may be TRBD2 (6 bases). Germline V gene lookup returns CDR1 MNHEY and CDR2 SVGAGI. This CDR3 has 14 amino acids. Deletions cut 6 bases from V and 2 bases from J, with 14 bases between. The CDR3 sequence is CASSSLGGAYEQYF. In DNA form, the CDR3 reads TGTGCCAGCAGCTCGCTCGGAGGGGCCTACGAGCAGTACTTC.

The chain joins TRBV6-5 to TRBJ2-7, with 9 positions matching TRBD1. Trimming at V came to 8 bases and at J to 5 bases, leaving 13 bases not matched to a gene. CDR1 is MNHEY and CDR2 is SVGAGI in the germline V gene. The CDR3 consists of 15 residues. CDR3 sequence reads: CASQAPGQGGHEQYF. The CDR3 region has the DNA TGTGCCAGCCAAGCCCCGGGACAGGGTGGGCACGAGCAGTACTTC.

Turning to this clone: The germline gene is not matched at one end of the junction; a read error may be the cause. The genes are TRBV9 and TRBJ2-7; possibly TRBD2 for D (6 bases). Germline CDR1 is SGDLS and CDR2 is YYNGEE. This CDR3 is 14 amino acids long. CDR3 amino acids: CASSVGGLLYEQHF. CDR3 DNA: TGTGCCAGCAGCGTAGGGGGACTTCTGTACGAGCAGCACTTC.

The V call is TRBV28, the J call TRBJ2-2; unclear D gene. V lost 8 bases and J lost 6, with 7 bases in between. In germline, CDR1 is MDHEN, CDR2 SYDVKM. This CDR3 is 11 amino acids long. CDR3 in amino acids: CASGTPGELFF. CDR3 nucleotides: TGTGCCAGCGGCACCCCCGGGGAGCTGTTTTTT.

The chain has TRBV6-1 and TRBJ2-2; 12 bases align to TRBD2. The V gene end was trimmed by 3 bases and the J gene end by 2 bases; junction bases not matched to a gene: 7. This CDR3 is built from 18 residues. The germline gives CDR1 MNHNS, CDR2 SASEGT. CDR3 amino acids: CASSDVLAGGPNTGELFF. CDR3 DNA sequence: TGTGCCAGCAGTGATGTCCTAGCGGGGGGGCCCAACACCGGGGAGCTGTTTTTT.

This sequence joins TRBV2 and TRBJ1-5, with D perhaps TRBD1 (6 bases). There are 12 residues in the CDR3. Trimming stripped 6 bases from V and 6 bases from J, with 9 bases between. In germline, CDR1 is SNHLY, CDR2 FYNNEI. The CDR3 reads CASRQGSQPQHF. In DNA form, the CDR3 reads TGTGCCAGCAGGCAGGGGAGTCAGCCCCAGCATTTT.

This clone has a handful of counts. The J gene is TRBJ2-5, the V gene TRBV7-2; a weak D match, TRBD2 (6 bases). The germline CDR1 and CDR2 sequences are SGHTA and FQGNSA. This CDR3 contains 14 residues. The CDR3 DNA is TGTGCTAGCGCAGTGGGGCGGGGCCAAGAGACCCAGTACTTC. It is translated as CASAVGRGQETQYF.

The chain employs TRBV7-3 and TRBJ2-5; TRBD2 aligns across 11 bases. The germline V gene encodes CDR1 SGHTA and CDR2 FQGTGA. This CDR3 is built from 17 residues. The J segment lost 0 bases and the V segment lost 4 bases, leaving 7 bases of the junction unmatched. CDR3 nucleotides: TGTGCCAGCAGCTCGGGACTAGCGGACCGAGACCAAGAGACCCAGTACTTC. This codes for CASSSGLADRDQETQYF.

The CDR3 DNA is TGCGCCAGCAGTCAGGGGGTTAATCAGCCCCAGCATTTT. It codes for CASSQGVNQPQHF. V gene TRBV10-2 combines with J gene TRBJ1-5; 7 bases map to TRBD1. The CDR3 has 13 amino acids. Germline trimming cut 5 bases from V and 4 bases from J; bases unmatched to any gene: 2. Looked up from germline, CDR1 is WSHSY and CDR2 is SAAADI.

The chain recombines TRBV28 with TRBJ2-7; 14 bases align to TRBD2. J gave up 1 base and V 5 bases, and 10 bases lay outside the gene matches. The germline gives CDR1 MDHEN, CDR2 SYDVKM. The CDR3 length is 18 residues. The CDR3 coding sequence is TGTGCCAGCAGTCCACACGGGACTAGCGGGAGTTTATCCTACGAGCAGTACTTC. Protein product: CASSPHGTSGSLSYEQYF.

The V and J genes are TRBV27 and TRBJ1-2, with a possible D match to TRBD1 (6 bases). CDR1 is MNHEY and CDR2 is SMNVEV in the germline V gene (reference sequence). Trimming stripped 5 bases from V and 5 bases from J, with 18 bases between. The CDR3 is 15 amino acids. CDR3 in DNA: TGTGCCAGCAGTCCCTACACAGGGTTTCGGTATGGCTACACCTTC. This encodes CASSPYTGFRYGYTF.

The chain recombines TRBV6-1 with TRBJ2-7; tentatively, D is TRBD1 (5 bases). Trimming left V 3 bases short and J 6 bases short, with 12 bases between. Germline V lookup: CDR1 MNHNS, CDR2 SASEGT. The length of the CDR3 is 13 residues. CDR3 sequence reads: CASSDRVLSEQYF. CDR3 coding DNA: TGTGCCAGCAGTGACAGGGTCCTATCCGAGCAGTACTTC.